This T cell receptor beta chain stems from a study of PD-1 blockade in classical Hodgkin lymphoma. Study-level results: In newly diagnosed patients, baseline TCR diversity was reportedly below that of healthy donors.

Every single patient, without exception, relapsed after autologous stem cell transplantation, and brentuximab vedotin exposure varied. The assay was immunoSEQ multiplex PCR, and TCRdb's table has in-frame clones only and misses some. The profile shows roughly 47,000 clones, roughly 75% of them singletons. From germline, CDR1 is MNHNY and CDR2 SVGAGI (reference sequence). CDR3 size: 15 residues. V was trimmed by 0 bases and J by 0 bases, leaving 8 bases between them. About this clone: The target antigen is unknown.

The sample was peripheral blood mononuclear cells (PBMCs), taken before the second cycle of nivolumab. This clonotype originated in a human donor with classical Hodgkin lymphoma. V and J are TRBV6-6 and TRBJ1-2; no reliable D call. CDR3 nucleotide sequence: TGTGCCAGCAGTTACTCGAAGGCAGCTAACTATGGCTACACCTTC. Encoded protein: CASSYSKAANYGYTF.